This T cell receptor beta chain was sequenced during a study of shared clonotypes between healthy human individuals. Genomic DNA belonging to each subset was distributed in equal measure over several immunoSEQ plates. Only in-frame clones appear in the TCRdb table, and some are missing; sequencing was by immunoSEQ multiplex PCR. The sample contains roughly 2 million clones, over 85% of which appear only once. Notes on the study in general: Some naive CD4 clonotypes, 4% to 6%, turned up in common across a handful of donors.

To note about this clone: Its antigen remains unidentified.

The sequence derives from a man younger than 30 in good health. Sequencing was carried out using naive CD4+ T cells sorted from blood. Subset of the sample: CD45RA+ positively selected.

This CDR3 is CAWSQYLSRGQGFGANVLTF. The CDR3, as DNA: TGTGCCTGGAGCCAATACCTCTCCCGCGGACAGGGGTTCGGGGCCAACGTCCTGACTTTC. V and J are TRBV30 and TRBJ2-6, with 9 positions matching TRBD1. This CDR3 has 20 amino acids. V lost 3 bases, J lost 4 bases, and 19 bases stayed unmatched. Germline V gene sequence: CDR1 GTSNPN, CDR2 SVGIG (reference sequence). The full variable domain, in which reference TRBV30 and TRBJ2-6 provide the parts outside the CDR3, is SQTIHQWPATLVQPVGSPLSLECTVEGTSNPNLYWYRQAAGRGLQLLFYSVGIGQISSEVPQNLSASRPQDRQFILSSKKLLLSDSGFYLCAWSQYLSRGQGFGANVLTFGAGSRLTVL.